These 3 T cell receptor beta chains came from one sample sequenced in a study of T cell responses to AZD1222 COVID-19 vaccine. Method: immunoSEQ multiplex PCR; TCRdb's copy keeps in-frame clones and lacks some. The sample holds a few hundred thousand clones, 93% seen once. The starting material was peripheral blood, obtained on day 0 of AZD1222 vaccination. These receptors came from an adult in good health.

This chain joins TRBV18 and TRBJ2-7, with 13 bases lining up with TRBD2. Germline CDR1 and CDR2: KGHSH and LQKENI. This CDR3 is built from 15 residues. The V gene end was trimmed by 4 bases and the J gene end by 2 bases; junction bases not matched to a gene: 2. CDR3 coding DNA: TGTGCCAGCTCACAGGGGACTAGCGGGACCTACGAGCAGTACTTC. It translates to CASSQGTSGTYEQYF.

This CDR3 is CASSLGAAYEQYF. Written as DNA, the CDR3 is TGTGCCAGCAGCTTGGGTGCCGCCTACGAGCAGTACTTC. J is TRBJ2-7 and V is TRBV5-6; D is undetermined. The CDR3 consists of 13 residues. Trimming took 0 bases from V and 2 from J, leaving 6 bases between them. Germline CDR1 SGHDT, CDR2 YYEEEE.

The rearrangement uses TRBV27 and TRBJ2-7; 10 bases are a match to TRBD1. The trim removed 5 bases at V and 3 bases at J, leaving 4 bases unmatched. CDR3 size: 14 residues. CDR1 is MNHEY and CDR2 is SMNVEV in the germline V gene (reference sequence). Here the CDR3 DNA reads TGTGCCAGCAGTCCGGGACAGGGGTACTACGAGCAGTACTTC. Translated, it gives CASSPGQGYYEQYF.